Given below is one TCR beta chain in context. There is no known antigen for this receptor. No much larger clone is present one base from it, and per-base qualities are unavailable. This sample was taken from a study of control samples from healthy donors and cancer patients (dated by TCRdb to the early 2020s). At the junction V is shortened by 2 bases and J by 4 bases, with 8 bases in between. Reading from cysteine to phenylalanine, the CDR3 counts 13 amino acids. Only the CDR3 portion is preserved as DNA: 39 bases, with reading frame beginning at the first base. CDR1 and CDR2 are drawn from the germline V gene: MNHEY, SVGEGT. Libraries were prepared through the immunoSEQ multiplex PCR assay. TCRdb holds this immuneACCESS table with in-frame rearrangements only. Some clones are missing; in checked studies, unresolved V genes explain under half, and the rest has no known cause. This sample comprises roughly 130,000 clones, roughly 94% of them detected only once. About 4% of the sample rests with the top ten.

This receptor chain uses TRBV6-2 or TRBV6-3 and TRBJ1-2, with the D gene not confidently named. Sequences were obtained from blood. The TCR sequence derives from a man aged 30 to 39 in good health. This receptor carries the CDR3 CASSYGVAYGYTF. The DNA sequence reads TGTGCCAGCAGTTACGGGGTGGCCTATGGCTACACCTTC.